The 3 T cell receptor beta chains listed next were all sequenced from one sample in a study of T cells after yellow fever vaccination. One entry per CDR3 protein, called by TCRdb with MiXCR from the 5' RACE reads. The sample carries about 210,000 distinct CDR3 sequences, 6.7% recorded once. Source: CD4+ T cells sorted from PBMCs, taken on the day of the yellow fever booster vaccination. The source is a man in his thirties or forties who received the YFV17D yellow fever vaccine.

This clonotype was detected many times. The chain combines TRBV7-9 with TRBJ2-7; 7 nucleotides align to TRBD1. This CDR3 has 13 amino acids. CDR1 and CDR2 (germline): SEHNR, FQNEAQ (reference sequence). The V gene end was trimmed by 5 bases and the J gene end by 5 bases; junction bases not matched to a gene: 6. The CDR3 sequence: CASSDGTDDEQYF. In DNA, the CDR3 is TGTGCCAGCAGCGACGGGACAGACGACGAGCAGTACTTC.

This clonotype was counted many times. The rearrangement links TRBV19 to TRBJ2-7; a weak D match, TRBD2 (6 bases). Looked up from germline, CDR1 is LNHDA and CDR2 is SQIVND (reference sequence). The CDR3 totals 13 residues. V was cut by 0 bases and J by 9 bases, with 12 bases left in between. The CDR3 DNA reads as TGTGCCAGTAGTATAGAACGCGGGACCTTGCAGTACTTC. Translation gives CASSIERGTLQYF.

The J gene is TRBJ2-1, the V gene TRBV12-3 or TRBV12-4, with 9 bases that match TRBD1. The length of the CDR3 is 13 residues. Unmatched junction bases numbered 10, after V lost 5 bases and J lost 14 bases. CDR3 nucleotides: TGTGCCAGCAGTCCTACGGACAGGGGATTTAAGTTCTTC. Its protein product is CASSPTDRGFKFF.